These 29 T cell receptor beta chains were all obtained from the same sample, sequenced in a study of T-cell reconstitution after alpha-beta-depleted transplantation in children. Using unique molecular identifiers, the investigators prepared the TCRbeta library. TCRdb called the PCR reads again in MiXCR, with one record for every CDR3 protein. The table has about 190,000 distinct CDR3 sequences, over 8.5% seen once. The material was PBMCs, obtained before TCRalphabeta/CD19-depleted stem cell transplant. These receptor sequences come from a boy younger than 10 with acute myeloid leukemia, due to receive a stem cell transplant.

In its sample, this clonotype was seen many times. The rearrangement links TRBV27 to TRBJ2-7; TRBD1 might be the D (6 bases). Trimming stripped 6 bases from V and 0 bases from J, with 12 bases between. Germline V gene sequence: CDR1 MNHEY, CDR2 SMNVEV (reference sequence). The CDR3 covers 14 residues. This chain's CDR3 is CASSRTGFSYEQYF. CDR3 coding DNA: TGTGCCAGCAGCCGAACAGGGTTCTCCTACGAGCAGTACTTC.

This clonotype was counted ten times or more. The rearrangement uses TRBV5-1 and TRBJ2-1, with 9 bases aligning to TRBD2. Germline loops: CDR1 SGHRS, CDR2 YFSETQ. J lost 4 bases, V lost 3 bases, and 5 bases had no gene match. CDR3 length: 15 residues. The CDR3 reads CASSWRTSEYNEQFF. In DNA form, the CDR3 reads TGCGCCAGCAGCTGGCGGACTAGCGAGTACAATGAGCAGTTCTTC. Full variable domain (missing parts from reference TRBV5-1 and TRBJ2-1): KAGVTQTPRYLIKTRGQQVTLSCSPISGHRSVSWYQQTPGQGLQFLFEYFSETQRNKGNFPGRFSGRQFSNSRSEMNVSTLELGDSALYLCASSWRTSEYNEQFFGPGTRLTVL.

At least ten counts were recorded for this clonotype. The chain recombines TRBV12-3 or TRBV12-4 with TRBJ2-7, with D possibly called TRBD1 or TRBD2 (6 bases each). Trimming shortened V by 6 bases and J by 4 bases, and 16 bases separated the two germline ends. CDR3 length: 14 amino acids. The CDR3 sequence is CASRPGGVRYEQYF. The CDR3 DNA follows: TGTGCCAGCAGACCCGGGGGCGTTAGGTACGAGCAGTACTTC.

This clonotype came up many times. The J gene is TRBJ2-1, the V gene TRBV28; TRBD2 is a possible D gene (5 bases). Trimming took 5 bases from V and 0 from J, leaving 11 bases between them. This CDR3 spans 15 amino acids. Germline V lookup: CDR1 MDHEN, CDR2 SYDVKM. The CDR3 loop reads CASSVPGSSYNEQFF. DNA for the CDR3: TGTGCCAGCAGTGTACCGGGATCCTCCTACAATGAGCAGTTCTTC. Combining the CDR3 with reference TRBV28 and TRBJ2-1 gives the whole variable domain DVKVTQSSRYLVKRTGEKVFLECVQDMDHENMFWYRQDPGLGLRLIYFSYDVKMKEKGDIPEGYSVSREKKERFSLILESASTNQTSMYLCASSVPGSSYNEQFFGPGTRLTVL.

This clonotype has a count of ten or more. V and J are TRBV28 and TRBJ1-2; D not resolved. Germline CDR1 and CDR2: MDHEN and SYDVKM. V was cut by 1 base and J by 3 bases, with 9 bases left in between. There are 14 residues in the CDR3. The CDR3 DNA reads TGTGCCAGCAGTTTATATAGGGCCGACTATGGCTACACCTTC. Protein sequence: CASSLYRADYGYTF.

This clonotype was counted many times. This rearrangement joins TRBV5-1 to TRBJ2-1; the match to TRBD2 covers 9 bases. Germline loops: CDR1 SGHRS, CDR2 YFSETQ. The CDR3 contains 14 residues. V lost 4 bases to trimming and J lost 3 bases; unmatched junction nucleotides: 2. CDR3 nucleotide sequence: TGCGCCAGCAGCGTAGCGGGAGTCTACAATGAGCAGTTCTTC. Residues: CASSVAGVYNEQFF.

This clonotype was recorded once. V is TRBV7-6 and J is TRBJ2-1; D uncertain. The CDR3 has 18 amino acids. Per germline, CDR1 SGHVS and CDR2 FNYEAQ. V was trimmed by 2 bases and J by 4 bases, leaving 21 bases between them. In nucleotides, the CDR3 is TGTGCCAGCAGCTTACTCGAAGACCCGTCCCGTCTATACAATGAGCAGTTCTTC. Protein sequence: CASSLLEDPSRLYNEQFF.

This clonotype was observed at least ten times. The chain has TRBV5-1 and TRBJ2-5; D remains ambiguous. There are 15 residues in the CDR3. Germline loops: CDR1 SGHRS, CDR2 YFSETQ. With 1 base removed from V and 4 bases from J, the gap between germline ends came to 14 bases. CDR3 nucleotides: TGCGCCAGCAGCTTGATGCGGCCTGTGAGAGAGACCCAGTACTTC. Encoded protein: CASSLMRPVRETQYF.

This clonotype has ten or more counts. The chain employs TRBV7-2 and TRBJ2-7; D is unclear. V gave up 3 bases and J gave up 2 bases, with 8 bases separating them. Per germline, CDR1 SGHTA and CDR2 FQGNSA. The CDR3 runs 13 residues. DNA of the CDR3: TGTGCCAGCAGCTTCTCGAACGCCTACGAGCAGTACGTC. This gives the protein CASSFSNAYEQYV.

This clonotype was counted ten times or more. The CDR3 protein is CASRLRGRGQPQHF. The CDR3 region has the DNA TGTGCCAGCAGGTTGAGGGGGCGGGGGCAGCCCCAGCATTTT. The rearrangement joins TRBV27 to TRBJ1-5; 7 nucleotides align to TRBD1. V trimming: 6 bases; J trimming: 7 bases; junction bases outside the gene matches: 9. The CDR3 consists of 14 residues. Germline loops: CDR1 MNHEY, CDR2 SMNVEV (reference sequence).

In its sample, this clonotype was seen once. The chain links TRBV7-9 to TRBJ1-4; no clear D gene. The germline CDR1 and CDR2 sequences are SEHNR and FQNEAQ (reference sequence). This CDR3 has 14 residues. Trimming removed 4 bases from V and 4 bases from J, with 10 bases in between. The CDR3 sequence is CASSSARGNEKLFF. The CDR3 region has the DNA TGTGCCAGCAGCTCGGCCCGGGGTAATGAAAAACTGTTTTTT.

This clonotype was detected ten times or more. The chain uses TRBV12-3 or TRBV12-4 and TRBJ2-1, with D maybe TRBD1 (5 bases). Trimming removed 5 bases at V and 0 bases at J, with 11 bases between. The CDR3 sequence is 15 residues long. The CDR3 here is CASSVRQNSYNEQFF. The CDR3 coding sequence is TGTGCCAGCAGTGTCAGACAGAACTCCTACAATGAGCAGTTCTTC.

The chain links TRBV19 to TRBJ1-1; 8 nucleotides match TRBD1. CDR3 length: 17 residues. V lost 0 bases, J lost 4 bases, and 10 bases stayed unmatched. Germline-derived CDR1 and CDR2 are LNHDA and SQIVND (reference sequence). The CDR3 DNA is TGTGCCAGTAGTATAGATCGCTCAGGGGGCCTTATCACTGAAGCTTTCTTT. Residues: CASSIDRSGGLITEAFF. Variable domain in full (rest from reference TRBV19 and TRBJ1-1): DGGITQSPKYLFRKEGQNVTLSCEQNLNHDAMYWYRQDPGQGLRLIYYSQIVNDFQKGDIAEGYSVSREKKESFPLTVTSAQKNPTAFYLCASSIDRSGGLITEAFFGQGTRLTVV.

The sample holds many counts of this clonotype. The gene calls are TRBV20-1 and TRBJ1-2; a weak D match, TRBD1 (5 bases). From germline, CDR1 is DFQATT and CDR2 SNEGSKA (reference sequence). V was trimmed by 0 bases and J by 6 bases, leaving 14 bases between them. CDR3 length: 14 residues. The CDR3 protein is CSARERTGPDGYTF. CDR3 DNA: TGCAGTGCTAGAGAACGAACGGGACCAGATGGCTACACCTTC.

This chain links TRBV11-1 with TRBJ1-1; D perhaps matches TRBD1 (6 bases). V lost 2 bases to trimming and J lost 6 bases, with 28 bases between them. The CDR3 has 19 residues. Germline loops: CDR1 SGHAT, CDR2 FQDESV (reference sequence). CDR3 DNA: TGTGCCAGCAGCTTAATTCGCGGGGGCCAGCAGGGGTTTCATTCTGAAGCTTTCTTT. It yields the protein CASSLIRGGQQGFHSEAFF.

This clonotype was observed many times. CDR3 amino acids: CASSRRLVRILAATQYF. CDR3 sequence (DNA): TGTGCCAGCAGCCGGAGACTAGTCAGGATTTTGGCCGCGACCCAGTACTTC. The chain links TRBV7-2 to TRBJ2-5; D is perhaps TRBD2 (6 bases). This CDR3 region has 17 residues. Trimming took off 5 bases at V and 7 bases at J, with 26 bases between the two ends. CDR1 is SGHTA and CDR2 is FQGNSA in the germline V gene.

In regard to this clonotype: One base away lies a much larger clone, so this may be a sequencing read error. The rearrangement joins TRBV7-8 to TRBJ2-7; 8 nucleotides line up with TRBD2. Germline V lookup: CDR1 SGHVS, CDR2 FQNEAQ. The CDR3 is made up of 14 amino acids. In nucleotides, the CDR3 is TGTGCCAGCTGCTTAGTAGCGGGGTCCTACGAGCAGTACTTC. It codes for CASCLVAGSYEQYF. Filled out from reference TRBV7-8 and TRBJ2-7, the complete variable domain reads GAGVSQSPRYKVAKRGQDVALRCDPISGHVSLFWYQQALGQGPEFLTYFQNEAQLDKSGLPSDRFFAERPEGSVSTLKIQRTQQEDSAVYLCASCLVAGSYEQYFGPGTRLTVT.

This clonotype was counted at least ten times. At one end, the junction sequence differs from germline, possibly due to a read error. V gene TRBV20-1 combines with J gene TRBJ2-1, with TRBD1 identical over 11 bases. Germline-derived CDR1 and CDR2 are DFQATT and SNEGSKA (reference sequence). The CDR3 runs to 13 residues. CDR3 in DNA: TGCAGTGCTAGGAGGGGGACAGGGGGTAACAGTAACTTC. Protein: CSARRGTGGNSNF.

As concerns this clonotype: At one boundary the junction diverges from the germline segment, which might be a read error. The rearrangement uses TRBV7-9 and TRBJ2-5, with 8 bases fitting TRBD1. The CDR3 has 14 residues. Germline CDR1 SEHNR, CDR2 FQNEAQ (reference sequence). CDR3 DNA sequence: TGTGCCAGCAGTCCGGACAGGGAGAGAGAGACCCAGTGCTTC. Translating gives CASSPDRERETQCF.

This clonotype came up many times. The rearrangement links TRBV14 to TRBJ2-5, with D possibly being TRBD2 (6 bases). CDR1 and CDR2 from the germline V gene are SGHDN and FVKESK. The CDR3 runs 14 residues. Trimming took off 0 bases at V and 4 bases at J, with 9 bases between the two ends. The CDR3 here is CASSQDRELETQYF. The CDR3, as DNA: TGTGCCAGCAGCCAAGACCGGGAGCTAGAGACCCAGTACTTC.

In this sample, this clonotype turned up many times. The CDR3 sequence: CASTLYPGGTYEQYF. CDR3 DNA: TGTGCCAGCACCCTATACCCAGGGGGCACCTACGAGCAGTACTTC. The chain recombines TRBV2 with TRBJ2-7; 8 bases align to TRBD1. The germline V gene encodes CDR1 SNHLY and CDR2 FYNNEI. J gave up 2 bases and V 7 bases, and 10 bases lay outside the gene matches. The CDR3 is made up of 15 amino acids.

This clonotype was detected many times. The chain employs TRBV28 and TRBJ2-1; TRBD2 agrees at 8 bases. Germline-derived CDR1 and CDR2 are MDHEN and SYDVKM. The CDR3 extends over 12 amino acids. The ends lost 8 bases at V and 8 bases at J; junction bases unmatched: 5. The CDR3, as DNA: TGTGCCAGCGGTCTAGCGGGCTATGAGCAGTTCTTC. This codes for CASGLAGYEQFF.

At least ten counts were recorded for this clonotype. J is TRBJ2-3 and V is TRBV28; 10 bases are a match to TRBD1. CDR1 and CDR2 (germline): MDHEN, SYDVKM. With V trimmed by 4 bases and J by 1 base, 2 bases remained unmatched. The CDR3 contains 15 residues. The CDR3 loop is CASSSGTGGTDTQYF. In DNA form, the CDR3 reads TGTGCCAGCAGTTCCGGGACAGGGGGCACAGATACGCAGTATTTT.

The table lists this clonotype with many counts. This chain uses TRBV20-1 with TRBJ2-5; no definite D call. V was cut by 4 bases and J by 4 bases, with 7 bases left in between. This CDR3 is built from 11 residues. The germline V gene has CDR1 DFQATT and CDR2 SNEGSKA (reference sequence). The CDR3 DNA follows: TGCAGTGCTAAGAGGTCAGAGACCCAGTACTTC. This sequence encodes CSAKRSETQYF.

This clonotype has at least ten counts. In DNA, the CDR3 is TGCGCCAGCAGCTTGGAGGGGGGCTCCTATAATTCACCCCTCCACTTT. Translation gives CASSLEGGSYNSPLHF. The chain has TRBV5-1 and TRBJ1-6, with TRBD1 as a possible D gene (6 bases). Germline CDR1 reads SGHRS; CDR2 reads YFSETQ. The CDR3 runs 16 residues. The V end was cut by 0 bases, the J end by 0 bases, with 7 bases between.

This clonotype was counted at least ten times. The chain carries TRBV6-5 and TRBJ1-1; 10 positions agree with TRBD1. The CDR3 has 14 amino acids. V dropped 2 bases and J dropped 12; count of bases not matched to a gene: 9. Looked up from germline, CDR1 is MNHEY and CDR2 is SVGAGI. CDR3 nucleotide sequence: TGTGCCAGCAGTTACAAAGGGACAGGGGTTATGACTTTCTTT. Protein sequence: CASSYKGTGVMTFF.

Many counts were recorded for this clonotype. V and J are TRBV14 and TRBJ1-6; D unresolved. Deletions cut 6 bases from V and 10 bases from J, with 13 bases between. There are 13 residues in the CDR3. Germline CDR1 reads SGHDN; CDR2 reads FVKESK. This chain's CDR3 is CASSLLVDSPLHF. Written as DNA, the CDR3 is TGTGCCAGCAGTCTACTAGTGGACTCACCCCTCCACTTT. Looking up the rest from reference TRBV14 and TRBJ1-6 gives the full variable domain: EAGVTQFPSHSVIEKGQTVTLRCDPISGHDNLYWYRRVMGKEIKFLLHFVKESKQDESGMPNNRFLAERTGGTYSTLKVQPAELEDSGVYFCASSLLVDSPLHFGNGTRLTVT.

This clonotype was picked up many times. The chain is built from TRBV20-1 and TRBJ1-1; no clear D. The V gene lost 1 base and the J gene lost 1 base, with 7 bases spanning the gap. CDR1 is DFQATT and CDR2 is SNEGSKA in the germline V gene (reference sequence). This CDR3 has 13 amino acids. The DNA for the CDR3 is TGCAGTGCTAGAGTCGGCTCGAACACTGAAGCTTTCTTT. This gives the protein CSARVGSNTEAFF.

This clonotype was counted many times. The V and J genes are TRBV4-1 and TRBJ2-3; 10 bases match TRBD2. Germline V gene lookup returns CDR1 MGHRA and CDR2 YSYEKL. The CDR3 contains 16 residues. V lost 0 bases and J lost 2; bases outside the gene matches: 2. The CDR3 coding sequence is TGCGCCAGCAGCCAAGACAGCGGGGGGGCCACAGATACGCAGTATTTT. Protein product: CASSQDSGGATDTQYF.